A single sample gave rise to the 6 T cell receptor beta chains below, sequenced in a study of blood T cell repertoires in COVID-19. TCRdb's table, derived via immunoSEQ multiplex PCR, lists solely in-frame clones and lacks some. Altogether about 76,000 clones are present, around 83% being singletons, with the ten largest covering under 30%. The sequenced material came from peripheral blood. The receptors come from a human donor in a cohort sampled during active COVID-19.

In this sample, this clone turned up once. This rearrangement joins TRBV7-8 to TRBJ2-7; the match to TRBD1 covers 7 bases. This CDR3 is built from 15 residues. With V trimmed by 3 bases and J by 3 bases, 8 bases remained unmatched. CDR1 is SGHVS, CDR2 FQNEAQ, per germline. CDR3 sequence (DNA): TGTGCCAGCAGCTTTAGACAGGGAGTTAACTACGAGCAGTACTTC. This codes for CASSFRQGVNYEQYF.

The rearrangement uses TRBV5-6 and TRBJ2-6; 7 positions match TRBD2. V gave up 10 bases and J gave up 0 bases; unmatched junction bases: 7. The germline CDR1 and CDR2 sequences are SGHDT and YYEEEE. This CDR3 is 15 amino acids long. CDR3 sequence: CASGGDPSGANVLTF. CDR3 bases: TGTGCCTCTGGGGGGGACCCCTCTGGGGCCAACGTCCTGACTTTC.

The chain carries TRBV18 and TRBJ2-3; D gene uncertain. Germline CDR1 reads KGHSH; CDR2 reads LQKENI. Trimming took 0 bases from V and 2 from J, leaving 15 bases between them. This CDR3 is built from 17 residues. CDR3 in amino acids: CASSPPLSEYYTDTQYF. CDR3 coding DNA: TGTGCCAGCTCACCACCCCTAAGCGAGTATTACACAGATACGCAGTATTTT.

The rearrangement links TRBV3-1 (or the pseudogene TRBV3-2) to TRBJ1-2; tentative D call: TRBD1 (5 bases). Looked up from germline, CDR1 is LGHDT and CDR2 is YNNKEL (reference sequence). This CDR3 contains 14 residues. The V gene lost 4 bases and the J gene lost 7 bases, with 16 bases spanning the gap. CDR3 nucleotides: TGTGCCAGCAGCCCTAAGGGGATTCTCAGTGGCTACACCTTC. It translates to CASSPKGILSGYTF.

This chain joins TRBV15 and TRBJ1-2; possible D gene TRBD1, 6 bases. Germline CDR1 and CDR2: LNHNV and YYDKDF (reference sequence). This CDR3 region has 16 residues. The germline V and J ends were trimmed by 3 bases and 4 bases, with 18 bases remaining between them. CDR3 sequence (DNA): TGTGCCACCAGCAGGGCGGACAGTACGCTCCTCTATGGCTACACCTTC. Protein sequence: CATSRADSTLLYGYTF.

The gene calls are TRBV19 and TRBJ2-6, with TRBD1 matching 9 bases. Germline V gives CDR1 LNHDA, CDR2 SQIVND (reference sequence). The ends lost 1 base at V and 2 bases at J; junction bases unmatched: 0. The CDR3 is 16 residues long. The CDR3 loop reads CASSIGTGAGANVLTF. The CDR3 coding sequence is TGTGCCAGTAGTATAGGGACAGGGGCTGGGGCCAACGTCCTGACTTTC.